Each of the 32 T cell receptor beta chains below was sequenced from the same sample in a study of PD-L1 blockade in urothelial cancer. This table comes from immunoSEQ multiplex PCR, and its TCRdb copy is limited to in-frame clones, with some not included. The table includes some 110,000 clones, less than 95% detected once. Time point reported: peripheral blood 6 weeks after treatment start. Specimen: PBMCs, collected around atezolizumab (anti-PD-L1) treatment. These receptors were collected from a man in his 60s with urothelial cancer.

The CDR3, as DNA: TGTGCCAGCACCCCCAGGTCAGCTTCAGATACGCAGTATTTT. It specifies CASTPRSASDTQYF. This rearrangement joins TRBV9 to TRBJ2-3; D gene unclear. Germline CDR1 is SGDLS and CDR2 is YYNGEE. The CDR3 loop spans 14 amino acids. Trimming took off 6 bases at V and 4 bases at J, with 15 bases between the two ends.

The genes are TRBV7-3 and TRBJ2-1; 9 bases line up with TRBD1. From germline, CDR1 is SGHTA and CDR2 FQGTGA. CDR3 length equals 20 residues. V lost 2 bases, J lost 0 bases, and 14 bases stayed unmatched. The CDR3 DNA follows: TGTGCCAGCAGCTTAGTGGGTCCGACAGGGGGGTTTAGCTCCTACAATGAGCAGTTCTTC. Translating gives CASSLVGPTGGFSSYNEQFF. The entire variable domain, with the rest obtained from reference TRBV7-3 and TRBJ2-1, is as follows: GAGVSQTPSNKVTEKGKYVELRCDPISGHTALYWYRQSLGQGPEFLIYFQGTGAADDSGLPNDRFFAVRPEGSVSTLKIQRTERGDSAVYLCASSLVGPTGGFSSYNEQFFGPGTRLTVL.

The V and J genes are TRBV9 and TRBJ2-1; D is undetermined. The CDR3 runs 15 residues. Germline lookup yields CDR1 SGDLS and CDR2 YYNGEE. The ends were cut back, 1 base at V and 8 bases at J, with 16 bases in the middle. The CDR3 DNA reads TGTGCCAGCAGCGTATCGACTGCGCTATTGTATGAGCAGTTCTTC. It yields the protein CASSVSTALLYEQFF.

The chain links TRBV10-3 to TRBJ1-3; D is ambiguous. This CDR3 comprises 15 residues. Trimming left V 4 bases short and J 1 base short, with 11 bases between. The germline CDR1 and CDR2 sequences are ENHRY and SYGVKD. CDR3 loop: CAISASTGSGNTIYF. The CDR3 DNA is TGTGCCATCAGTGCCTCAACGGGTTCTGGAAACACCATATATTTT.

V is TRBV6-6 and J is TRBJ1-1; 10 positions agree with TRBD1. V was clipped by 6 bases and J by 1 base; unmatched bases: 8. This CDR3 is built from 16 residues. Germline CDR1 and CDR2: MNHNY and SVGAGI (reference sequence). The CDR3 DNA sequence: TGTGCCAGCAGCCAAGACAGGGGGCGGCCGAACACTGAAGCTTTCTTT. This encodes CASSQDRGRPNTEAFF.

The CDR3 is CASNRVTEHTDTQYF. As DNA, the CDR3 is TGTGCCAGCAACCGAGTGACAGAACACACAGATACGCAGTATTTT. The chain couples TRBV2 to TRBJ2-3; D is possibly TRBD1 (5 bases). This CDR3 has 15 amino acids. Looked up from germline, CDR1 is SNHLY and CDR2 is FYNNEI. V shed 7 bases and J shed 2 bases, with 16 bases lying between them.

The V call is TRBV11-2, the J call TRBJ1-3; D is unclear. V was cut by 8 bases and J by 0 bases, with 11 bases left in between. In germline, CDR1 is SGHAT, CDR2 FQNNGV. This CDR3 is 14 amino acids long. The CDR3 region is CASGRLISGNTIYF. The CDR3 DNA reads as TGTGCCAGCGGCCGACTGATCTCTGGAAACACCATATATTTT.

The chain couples TRBV19 to TRBJ1-5; D is ambiguous. CDR1 is LNHDA, CDR2 SQIVND, per germline (reference sequence). Trimming left V 4 bases short and J 0 bases short, with 7 bases between. The CDR3 extends over 14 amino acids. The CDR3 loop reads CASSRELSNQPQHF. CDR3 bases: TGTGCCAGTAGTAGGGAGCTTAGCAATCAGCCCCAGCATTTT.

J is TRBJ2-1 and V is TRBV7-3, with a tentative D call TRBD2 (6 bases). This CDR3 contains 14 residues. The germline V gene encodes CDR1 SGHTA and CDR2 FQGTGA. V was cut by 5 bases and J by 12 bases, with 20 bases left in between. CDR3 residues: CASSDSGPPVRQFF. Here the CDR3 DNA reads TGTGCCAGCAGCGATAGCGGCCCCCCGGTCCGGCAGTTCTTC.

The gene calls are TRBV7-8 and TRBJ2-7; 11 nucleotides line up with TRBD2. This CDR3 region has 18 residues. Germline lookup yields CDR1 SGHVS and CDR2 FQNEAQ. V lost 1 base to trimming and J lost 1 base; unmatched junction nucleotides: 9. The CDR3 region is CASSLVGTGTSGSYEQYF. As DNA, the CDR3 is TGTGCCAGCAGCTTAGTTGGGACCGGGACTAGCGGTTCCTACGAGCAGTACTTC.

This clone has just one count. This chain connects TRBV2 to TRBJ1-1; perhaps TRBD1 as D (6 bases). The CDR3 totals 16 residues. Germline assignment: CDR1 SNHLY and CDR2 FYNNEI. Between the trimmed V and J ends, which lost 7 bases and 0 bases, there was a span of 18 bases. CDR3 region: CASTRQRTALNTEAFF. DNA for the CDR3: TGTGCCAGCACTCGCCAGAGGACAGCCCTGAACACTGAAGCTTTCTTT.

The V gene is TRBV2, the J gene TRBJ2-7; D may be TRBD1 (5 bases). This CDR3 region has 13 residues. Germline CDR1 and CDR2: SNHLY and FYNNEI. V lost 6 bases and J lost 2, with 11 bases in between. The CDR3 sequence: CASRADTTYEQYF. CDR3 coding DNA: TGTGCCAGCAGGGCGGACACGACCTACGAGCAGTACTTC.

This chain links TRBV6-1 with TRBJ2-7; 7 nucleotides align to TRBD1. Per the germline V gene, CDR1 is MNHNS and CDR2 is SASEGT. V lost 3 bases, J lost 7 bases, and 12 bases stayed unmatched. The CDR3 is made up of 15 amino acids. The CDR3 loop reads CASSDPGQTRGEQYF. DNA of the CDR3: TGTGCCAGCAGTGACCCGGGACAGACGAGGGGGGAGCAGTACTTC.

V usage is TRBV7-9 and J usage is TRBJ2-3, with D tentatively TRBD1 (6 bases). With 5 bases removed from V and 0 bases from J, the gap between germline ends came to 9 bases. CDR1 and CDR2 (germline): SEHNR, FQNEAQ (reference sequence). The CDR3 has 14 amino acids. CDR3 sequence: CASSGTISTDTQYF. The CDR3, as DNA: TGTGCCAGCAGCGGGACAATAAGCACAGATACGCAGTATTTT.

The chain links TRBV5-1 to TRBJ1-2, with TRBD1 matching 8 bases. With 3 bases clipped from V and 4 bases from J, the junction kept 5 bases outside the gene matches. Germline loops: CDR1 SGHRS, CDR2 YFSETQ. The CDR3 covers 14 residues. CDR3 sequence reads: CASSSDRGVYGYTF. DNA of the CDR3: TGCGCCAGCAGCTCAGACAGGGGAGTCTATGGCTACACCTTC.

The chain recombines TRBV2 with TRBJ2-2, with 8 bases identical to TRBD2. V lost 3 bases to trimming and J lost 5 bases; unmatched junction nucleotides: 2. The CDR3 runs 14 residues. Germline V gene data show CDR1 as SNHLY and CDR2 as FYNNEI. The CDR3 sequence: CASSETSETGELFF. The DNA for the CDR3 is TGTGCCAGCAGTGAGACTAGCGAGACCGGGGAGCTGTTTTTT. Variable domain in full (rest from reference TRBV2 and TRBJ2-2): EPEVTQTPSHQVTQMGQEVILRCVPISNHLYFYWYRQILGQKVEFLVSFYNNEISEKSEIFDDQFSVERPDGSNFTLKIRSTKLEDSAMYFCASSETSETGELFFGEGSRLTVL.

V gene TRBV5-4 combines with J gene TRBJ2-1; no clear D gene. The CDR3 sequence is 16 residues long. From germline, CDR1 is SGHNT and CDR2 YYREEE (reference sequence). Trimming shortened V by 0 bases and J by 0 bases, and 10 bases separated the two germline ends. The CDR3 spells CASSLGRMSSYNEQFF. CDR3 sequence (DNA): TGTGCCAGCAGCTTGGGCAGGATGAGCTCCTACAATGAGCAGTTCTTC.

The chain uses TRBV5-4 and TRBJ2-4; TRBD1 matches at 7 bases. The CDR3 is 16 amino acids. V lost 4 bases and J lost 3; bases outside the gene matches: 10. Germline V gives CDR1 SGHNT, CDR2 YYREEE (reference sequence). CDR3 residues: CASSGMTGTNKNIQYF. Written as DNA, the CDR3 is TGTGCCAGCAGCGGAATGACAGGGACGAACAAAAACATTCAGTACTTC.

The chain links TRBV5-1 to TRBJ2-1; 8 bases agree with TRBD2. CDR3 size: 16 residues. Germline V gene sequence: CDR1 SGHRS, CDR2 YFSETQ. The trim removed 3 bases at V and 0 bases at J, leaving 5 bases unmatched. The CDR3 DNA is TGCGCCAGCAGCTGGGAGAGCGGGGGCTCCTACAATGAGCAGTTCTTC. Its translation: CASSWESGGSYNEQFF.

The chain has TRBV19 and TRBJ1-6; tentatively, D is TRBD1 (5 bases). Germline V gives CDR1 LNHDA, CDR2 SQIVND (reference sequence). The CDR3 length is 14 residues. Deletions cut 3 bases from V and 7 bases from J, with 10 bases between. CDR3 residues: CASSIGTPNSPLHF. Here the CDR3 DNA reads TGTGCCAGTAGTATCGGGACTCCAAATTCACCCCTCCACTTT.

The genes are TRBV5-6 and TRBJ2-4, with 8 bases matching TRBD1. The V and J ends lost 4 bases and 8 bases, in that order; junction bases with no gene match: 11. The CDR3 length is 15 residues. The germline gives CDR1 SGHDT, CDR2 YYEEEE. CDR3: CASSKAGQAGYIQYF. The CDR3 DNA is TGTGCCAGCAGCAAGGCGGGACAGGCGGGCTACATTCAGTACTTC.

The chain combines TRBV10-3 with TRBJ2-5; 7 nucleotides align to TRBD1. In germline, CDR1 is ENHRY, CDR2 SYGVKD. V lost 4 bases and J lost 4; bases outside the gene matches: 9. This CDR3 contains 15 residues. The CDR3 here is CAISGSTGVGETQYF. The CDR3, as DNA: TGTGCCATCAGTGGGTCAACAGGGGTTGGAGAGACCCAGTACTTC.

V usage is TRBV5-8 and J usage is TRBJ2-7; unclear D gene. CDR1 and CDR2 from the germline V gene are SGHTS and YDEGEE. The CDR3 extends over 12 amino acids. Deletions cut 1 base from V and 2 bases from J, with 4 bases between. CDR3 sequence reads: CASSLWPYEQYF. Here the CDR3 DNA reads TGTGCCAGCAGCTTGTGGCCCTACGAGCAGTACTTC.

This chain connects TRBV28 to TRBJ1-2, with no clear D. V was shortened by 5 bases and J by 3 bases, with 10 bases between the two germline ends. In germline, CDR1 is MDHEN, CDR2 SYDVKM. The CDR3 spans 13 residues. The CDR3 loop reads CASSPGVDYGYTF. In nucleotides, the CDR3 is TGTGCCAGCAGTCCCGGGGTCGACTATGGCTACACCTTC.

This chain connects TRBV9 to TRBJ2-1, with 11 bases identical to TRBD2. The CDR3 is made up of 14 amino acids. The V segment lost 3 bases and the J segment 6 bases; nucleotides outside the gene matches: 2. Looked up from germline, CDR1 is SGDLS and CDR2 is YYNGEE. CDR3 sequence (DNA): TGTGCCAGCAGCGGTACTAGCGGGAGCAATGAGCAGTTCTTC. Amino acid sequence: CASSGTSGSNEQFF.

This clone was seen only once. The genes are TRBV19 and TRBJ1-5; D gene unclear. With 6 bases removed from V and 1 base from J, the gap between germline ends came to 13 bases. Germline CDR1 reads LNHDA; CDR2 reads SQIVND (reference sequence). The CDR3 extends over 15 amino acids. The CDR3 spells CASSRGLGSNQPQHF. The DNA for the CDR3 is TGTGCCAGTAGCCGGGGTTTGGGAAGCAATCAGCCCCAGCATTTT.

The CDR3: CASSPFLRQASNYGYTF. CDR3 DNA: TGCGCCAGCAGCCCGTTTCTTCGACAGGCTTCTAACTATGGCTACACCTTC. This chain links TRBV5-1 with TRBJ1-2; weak D call: TRBD1 (6 bases). Germline-derived CDR1 and CDR2 are SGHRS and YFSETQ. CDR3 length: 17 residues. The ends were cut back, 4 bases at V and 0 bases at J, with 19 bases in the middle.

V usage is TRBV11-2 and J usage is TRBJ1-1, with D maybe TRBD1 (6 bases). The CDR3 covers 17 residues. CDR1 is SGHAT and CDR2 is FQNNGV in the germline V gene. Trimming took off 2 bases at V and 3 bases at J, with 19 bases between the two ends. The CDR3, as DNA: TGTGCCAGCAGCTTAACTTTCTCCGGCAGGGGCTACACTGAAGCTTTCTTT. As protein: CASSLTFSGRGYTEAFF.

V is TRBV4-3 and J is TRBJ1-1, with TRBD1 matching over 7 bases. The V segment lost 4 bases and the J segment 3 bases; nucleotides outside the gene matches: 5. CDR1 LGHNA and CDR2 YSLEER come from the germline V gene. The length of the CDR3 is 14 residues. The CDR3 is CASSLTGTDTEAFF. Written as DNA, the CDR3 is TGCGCCAGCAGCCTTACAGGGACAGACACTGAAGCTTTCTTT.

This clone showed up many times. V is TRBV4-2 and J is TRBJ2-3; TRBD2 matches 9 bases. The CDR3 loop spans 16 amino acids. Germline V gives CDR1 LGHNA, CDR2 YNFKEQ. The V gene end was trimmed by 0 bases and the J gene end by 2 bases; junction bases not matched to a gene: 3. The CDR3 sequence is CASSQDRGGATDTQYF. The CDR3 nucleotides read TGTGCCAGCAGCCAAGATCGCGGGGGGGCCACAGATACGCAGTATTTT.

This chain joins TRBV28 and TRBJ2-5; 10 nucleotides align to TRBD2. The germline V gene has CDR1 MDHEN and CDR2 SYDVKM. Losses at the gene ends were 6 bases for V and 2 bases for J; bases not matched to a gene: 3. This CDR3 is 14 amino acids long. The CDR3 region has the DNA TGTGCCAGCAGGCCTAGCGGGGGTCAAGAGACCCAGTACTTC. Protein product: CASRPSGGQETQYF.

This clone has more than one count but fewer than ten. The chain combines TRBV19 with TRBJ2-7, with 13 bases matching TRBD2. V was clipped by 3 bases and J by 7 bases; unmatched bases: 6. Germline CDR1 reads LNHDA; CDR2 reads SQIVND (reference sequence). The CDR3 extends over 15 amino acids. The CDR3 is CASSIGTSGAGEQYF. The DNA of the CDR3 is TGTGCCAGTAGTATCGGGACTAGCGGGGCGGGAGAGCAGTACTTC.